This T cell receptor (beta chain) was sequenced in a study of CD8 T cells in Susac syndrome. Sequencing of TCR beta drew on CD8+ and CD4+ T cells from blood. As controls, healthy donors matched for age and sex were used. This clonotype is a singleton in its sample. Random hexamers were used to reverse transcribe the RNA input (roughly 0.5 to 1 ug). TCRdb passed the immunoSEQ multiplex PCR reads through MiXCR, listing each CDR3 protein once. The sample includes fewer than 150,000 distinct CDR3 sequences, about 94% seen only once; the top ten take roughly 0.27%. The junction had 5 bases not matched to a gene; V was cut back by 3 bases and J by 4 bases. Germline assignment: CDR1 KGHSH and CDR2 LQKENI. This CDR3 has 14 amino acids.

Source material: CD8+ T cells from PBMCs. The V call is TRBV18, the J call TRBJ1-2, with 7 positions matching TRBD1. The source is a human donor in good health. CDR3 DNA: TGTGCCAGCTCACCGAAGACAGGGCGCTATGGCTACACCTTC. Translation gives CASSPKTGRYGYTF.